This T cell receptor beta chain stems from a study of shared clonotypes between healthy human individuals. Germline assignment: CDR1 SGHTA and CDR2 FQGNSA. The CDR3 length is 14 residues. The trim removed 2 bases at V and 2 bases at J, leaving 2 bases unmatched. General study points: Among several donors, approximately 5.4% of naive CD4 clonotypes were found in common. Non-shared clonotypes showed lower generation probabilities than clonotypes common to all four donors.

The authors ran the assay at deep level. Only in-frame clones appear in the TCRdb table, and some are missing; sequencing was by immunoSEQ multiplex PCR. The sample lists 850,000 to 1,200,000 clones; 65% to 80% were seen once. This clone appeared once. No antigen is known for it. The sequencing sample was made of memory CD4+ T cells sorted from blood. Subset: CD45RA-negative fraction. The chain uses TRBV7-2 and TRBJ2-7; TRBD2 agrees at 8 bases. This TCR came from a man aged 18 to 29 in good health. This CDR3 reads CASSLSGRTYEQYF. Here the CDR3 DNA reads TGTGCCAGCAGCTTAAGCGGGAGAACCTACGAGCAGTACTTC.